This TCR beta chain was captured in a study of sequential checkpoint blockade in melanoma. Overall study context: After nivolumab or ipilimumab alone, 20 to 25 patients had week-13 rebiopsies.

The sample's treatment: randomized to nivolumab then ipilimumab (arm A) or the reverse (arm B). DNA-damaging chemotherapy had not been given to any patient beforehand. The method was immunoSEQ multiplex PCR; TCRdb's version includes in-frame clones alone and lacks a portion of them. The sample has under 6,500 clones; roughly 18% are singletons. A note on this clone: As yet, its antigen is unknown.

This CDR3 region has 13 residues. Trimming removed 4 bases from V and 1 base from J, with 7 bases in between. Germline V gene sequence: CDR1 SQVTM, CDR2 ANQGSEA. Findings of the study overall: Pretreatment TIL clonality tracked with response in the nivolumab-first arm.

The sample was tumor tissue (inferred from file names), taken from a patient given nivolumab and ipilimumab in sequence. This chain connects TRBV29-1 to TRBJ2-2; no definite D call. This TCR derives from a human donor with melanoma. Here the CDR3 DNA reads TGCAGCGTTGTTCAGGTGAACACCGGGGAGCTGTTTTTT. Translating gives CSVVQVNTGELFF.